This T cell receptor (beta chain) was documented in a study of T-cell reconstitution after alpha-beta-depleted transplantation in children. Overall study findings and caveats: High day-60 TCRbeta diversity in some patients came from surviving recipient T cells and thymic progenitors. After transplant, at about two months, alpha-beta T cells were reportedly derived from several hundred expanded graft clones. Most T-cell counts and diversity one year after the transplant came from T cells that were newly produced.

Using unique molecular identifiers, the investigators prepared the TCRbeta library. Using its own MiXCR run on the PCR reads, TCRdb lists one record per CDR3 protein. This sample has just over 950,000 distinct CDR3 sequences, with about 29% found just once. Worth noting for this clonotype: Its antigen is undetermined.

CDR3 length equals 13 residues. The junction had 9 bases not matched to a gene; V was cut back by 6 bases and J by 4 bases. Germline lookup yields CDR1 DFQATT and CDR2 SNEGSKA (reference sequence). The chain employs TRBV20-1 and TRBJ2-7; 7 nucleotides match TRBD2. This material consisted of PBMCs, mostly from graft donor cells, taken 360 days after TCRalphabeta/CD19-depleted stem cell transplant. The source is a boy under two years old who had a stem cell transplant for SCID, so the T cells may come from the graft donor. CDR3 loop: CSALLGGGYEQYF. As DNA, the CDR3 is TGCAGTGCCCTGTTGGGCGGGGGTTACGAGCAGTACTTC.